This entry lists 22 T cell receptor beta chains sequenced from one sample in a study of long-term antiretroviral therapy in people with HIV. immunoSEQ v3.0 was run at survey level. Assay: immunoSEQ multiplex PCR; the TCRdb copy retains only in-frame clones and omits some. The sample holds some 30,000 clones, roughly 98% seen once. The sequencing used unsorted PBMCs, collected 7.6 years after starting antiretroviral therapy. The receptor source for this set is a man aged 25 to 45 with HIV.

This clone was detected once. The V call is TRBV5-4, the J call TRBJ1-2; D is possibly TRBD1 (5 bases). V dropped 2 bases and J dropped 4 bases, with 12 bases sitting between them. This CDR3 has 14 amino acids. Germline lookup yields CDR1 SGHNT and CDR2 YYREEE (reference sequence). DNA for the CDR3: TGTGCCAGCAGCTTCGTGGACATGGGCTATGGCTACACCTTC. This encodes CASSFVDMGYGYTF.

This clone was detected only once. V and J are TRBV4-2 and TRBJ2-7; the match to TRBD1 covers 7 bases. CDR1 LGHNA and CDR2 YNFKEQ come from the germline V gene. J was trimmed by 4 bases and V by 3 bases; bases with no gene match: 3. The CDR3 is 13 residues long. The CDR3 protein is CASSHTGVYEQYF. Here the CDR3 DNA reads TGTGCCAGCAGCCACACAGGGGTTTACGAGCAGTACTTC.

V gene TRBV2 combines with J gene TRBJ2-4; TRBD1 is a possible D gene (5 bases). CDR3 size: 12 residues. V lost 8 bases and J 3 bases, leaving 8 bases between the germline ends. The V gene's germline CDR1 is SNHLY and CDR2 FYNNEI. The CDR3 loop is CASARDKNIQYF. The DNA for the CDR3 is TGTGCCAGCGCCAGGGACAAAAACATTCAGTACTTC.

The V gene is TRBV2, the J gene TRBJ1-5, with D perhaps TRBD1 (5 bases). This CDR3 is built from 13 residues. Trimming stripped 10 bases from V and 5 bases from J, with 15 bases between. The germline gives CDR1 SNHLY, CDR2 FYNNEI. DNA of the CDR3: TGTGCCACCCGTGACAGCGCAGATCAGCCCCAGCATTTT. Encoded protein: CATRDSADQPQHF.

This sequence joins TRBV6-5 and TRBJ2-7, with 9 bases lining up with TRBD1. CDR1 is MNHEY, CDR2 SVGAGI, per germline. CDR3 length: 15 amino acids. V dropped 4 bases and J dropped 0; count of bases not matched to a gene: 4. Here the CDR3 reads CASSSHRGLSYEQYF. CDR3 nucleotides: TGTGCCAGCAGTTCCCACAGGGGGCTCTCCTACGAGCAGTACTTC.

The J gene is TRBJ2-1, the V gene TRBV2; D is perhaps TRBD2 (6 bases). CDR1 is SNHLY, CDR2 FYNNEI, per germline. This CDR3 has 12 residues. The ends were cut back, 7 bases at V and 10 bases at J, with 14 bases in the middle. This chain's CDR3 is CASIAGSKEQFF. The CDR3, as DNA: TGTGCCAGCATAGCCGGGAGTAAAGAGCAGTTCTTC.

This chain connects TRBV2 to TRBJ1-1; D remains ambiguous. V was pared by 8 bases and J by 4 bases, with 8 bases between. Germline values: CDR1 SNHLY, CDR2 FYNNEI. The CDR3 contains 11 residues. The CDR3, as DNA: TGTGCCAGCTCAGGACGCACTGAAGCTTTCTTT. This sequence encodes CASSGRTEAFF.

The CDR3 DNA sequence: TGTGCCAGCAGCTTGGGACTAGCGGGGGGCCAGGACGAGCAGTACTTC. It yields the protein CASSLGLAGGQDEQYF. This chain joins TRBV13 and TRBJ2-7, with 15 nucleotides matching TRBD2. CDR1 and CDR2 from the germline V gene are PRHDT and FYEKMQ (reference sequence). The CDR3 is 16 amino acids. V was clipped by 3 bases and J by 5 bases; unmatched bases: 5.

J is TRBJ2-3 and V is TRBV4-1; 7 nucleotides match TRBD1. The germline V gene encodes CDR1 MGHRA and CDR2 YSYEKL. V was pared by 6 bases and J by 8 bases, with 11 bases of the junction left unmatched. The CDR3 has 14 residues. The CDR3 coding sequence is TGCGCCAGCAGGCCTACAGGGGTCGAGTCTACGCAGTATTTT. It encodes CASRPTGVESTQYF.

This chain joins TRBV6-1 and TRBJ1-4, with D maybe TRBD1 (6 bases). Germline CDR1 MNHNS, CDR2 SASEGT. V was pared by 7 bases and J by 8 bases, with 17 bases between. The CDR3 covers 14 residues. The CDR3 sequence: CASKGDHLLEKLFF. For the CDR3, the DNA is TGTGCCAGCAAGGGGGACCACCTCCTAGAAAAACTGTTTTTT.

The V gene is TRBV6-5, the J gene TRBJ2-4, with no clear D. The CDR3 covers 11 residues. Per the germline V gene, CDR1 is MNHEY and CDR2 is SVGAGI. The V and J ends lost 1 base and 8 bases respectively, with 3 bases between them. The CDR3 DNA reads as TGTGCCAGCAGTTACTTAGACATTCAGTACTTC. Translation gives CASSYLDIQYF.

This chain connects TRBV19 to TRBJ2-1; TRBD2 aligns across 7 bases. CDR3 length equals 18 residues. Per the germline V gene, CDR1 is LNHDA and CDR2 is SQIVND (reference sequence). V trimming: 0 bases; J trimming: 12 bases; junction bases outside the gene matches: 20. The CDR3 loop reads CASSIDLFGGTVVAGQFF. The CDR3 bases are TGTGCCAGTAGTATAGATCTATTTGGGGGTACCGTAGTAGCGGGGCAGTTCTTC.

CDR3: CASSEFGETQYF. The CDR3 DNA is TGTGCCAGCAGTGAGTTCGGCGAGACCCAGTACTTC. The genes are TRBV6-1 and TRBJ2-5; D call uncertain. Germline CDR1 reads MNHNS; CDR2 reads SASEGT. The CDR3 runs to 12 residues. With 3 bases removed from V and 5 bases from J, the gap between germline ends came to 7 bases.

The J gene is TRBJ2-4, the V gene TRBV4-2, with D uncertain. Germline CDR1 and CDR2: LGHNA and YNFKEQ. V was cut by 3 bases and J by 5 bases, with 14 bases left in between. The CDR3 covers 15 residues. CDR3 loop: CASSQESSEQNIQYF. CDR3 coding DNA: TGTGCCAGCAGCCAGGAGTCTTCAGAGCAAAACATTCAGTACTTC.

The chain recombines TRBV27 with TRBJ1-6, with D hard to call. The CDR3 is 14 amino acids. Germline V gene data show CDR1 as MNHEY and CDR2 as SMNVEV (reference sequence). Deletions cut 1 base from V and 7 bases from J, with 8 bases between. The CDR3, as DNA: TGTGCCAGCAGTTTATTAGGAGTAAATTCACCCCTCCACTTT. The encoded protein is CASSLLGVNSPLHF.

This chain links TRBV21-1 with TRBJ1-3. TRBV21-1 is a documented pseudogene. CDR3 size: 16 residues. CDR3 sequence (DNA): TGTGCCAGCAGCAAAGATTGCGGGTCCTCCGGAAACACCATATATTTT. Protein sequence: CASSKDCGSSGNTIYF.

This chain joins TRBV4-3 and TRBJ1-2; TRBD1 might be the D (5 bases). The CDR3 has 14 residues. Trimming stripped 4 bases from V and 7 bases from J, with 16 bases between. Germline CDR1 is LGHNA and CDR2 is YSLEER. The CDR3 DNA follows: TGCGCCAGCAGCCGTTCAGGGAGTTCGTCTGGCTACACCTTC. It is translated as CASSRSGSSSGYTF.

The chain carries TRBV10-3 and TRBJ1-3; no clear D. Trimming pared 0 bases from V and 2 bases from J, leaving 11 bases between. Germline values: CDR1 ENHRY, CDR2 SYGVKD. This CDR3 has 16 residues. CDR3 region: CAISESRLGTGNTIYF. The CDR3, as DNA: TGTGCCATCAGTGAGTCGAGACTGGGGACTGGAAACACCATATATTTT.

The V gene is TRBV5-6, the J gene TRBJ2-5; D may be TRBD2 (8 bases). Germline CDR1 and CDR2: SGHDT and YYEEEE. V was trimmed by 3 bases and J by 10 bases, leaving 16 bases between them. CDR3 length: 13 residues. The CDR3 loop reads CASSSGRGDSQYF. DNA for the CDR3: TGTGCCAGCAGCTCAGGGCGGGGGGACAGCCAGTACTTC.

This clone was detected only once. This chain links TRBV30 with TRBJ1-5; maybe TRBD1 (5 bases). The CDR3 extends over 14 amino acids. The V and J ends lost 3 bases and 2 bases respectively, with 11 bases between them. Looked up from germline, CDR1 is GTSNPN and CDR2 is SVGIG (reference sequence). The CDR3 here is CAWRSFRGNQPQHF. CDR3 coding DNA: TGTGCCTGGAGATCATTCAGGGGCAATCAGCCCCAGCATTTT.

The V call is TRBV4-3, the J call TRBJ1-1; TRBD1 agrees at 7 bases. In germline, CDR1 is LGHNA, CDR2 YSLEER. With 4 bases clipped from V and 6 bases from J, the junction kept 8 bases outside the gene matches. The CDR3 sequence is 14 residues long. CDR3 DNA: TGCGCCAGCAGCCCCGTAGACAGGGCGGCTGAAGCTTTCTTT. Encoded protein: CASSPVDRAAEAFF.

As DNA, the CDR3 is TGTGCCAGCCGGGGCGTGAATAGATACGAGCAGTACTTC. It encodes CASRGVNRYEQYF. The chain uses TRBV7-9 and TRBJ2-7, with D perhaps given as TRBD1 or TRBD2 (5 bases each). The V gene lost 8 bases and the J gene lost 4 bases, with 15 bases spanning the gap. The CDR3 runs 13 residues. Germline CDR1 is SEHNR and CDR2 is FQNEAQ (reference sequence).